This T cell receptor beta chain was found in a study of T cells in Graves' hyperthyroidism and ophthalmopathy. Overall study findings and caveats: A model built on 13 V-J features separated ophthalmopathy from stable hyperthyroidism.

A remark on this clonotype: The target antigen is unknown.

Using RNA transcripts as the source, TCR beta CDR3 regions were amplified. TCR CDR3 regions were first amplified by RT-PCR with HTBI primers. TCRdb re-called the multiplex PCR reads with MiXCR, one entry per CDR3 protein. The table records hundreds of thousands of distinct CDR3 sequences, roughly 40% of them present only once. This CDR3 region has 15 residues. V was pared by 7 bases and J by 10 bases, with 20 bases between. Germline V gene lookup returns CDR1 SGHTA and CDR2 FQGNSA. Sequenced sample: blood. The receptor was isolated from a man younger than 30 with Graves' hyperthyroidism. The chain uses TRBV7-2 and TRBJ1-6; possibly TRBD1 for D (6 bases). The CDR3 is CASNPEGQRDSPLHF. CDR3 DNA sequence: TGTGCCAGCAACCCGGAGGGACAACGGGACTCACCCCTCCACTTT.